Listed below are T cell receptor beta chains from one sample, sequenced in a study of blood T cell repertoires in COVID-19. The table came from immunoSEQ multiplex PCR; TCRdb's copy has only in-frame clones and leaves some out. The data contain around 250,000 clones, approximately 88% of them singletons. Specimen: PBMCs or T cells enriched from blood (not recorded which). The receptor set was obtained from a woman aged 40-49 years with acute COVID-19. CDR3s include the opening cysteine and the closing phenylalanine or tryptophan. A D gene is named only where the DNA matches it firmly. Part of the rows lack a size; the others show once, few, many or a class for expanded clones.

cdr3_nt	cdr3_aa	clone_size	d_call	v_call	j_call
TGTGCCAGCAGTCAGGTCGGCAGGGGCGATCAGCCCCAGCATTTT	CASSQVGRGDQPQHF	-	-	TRBV6-2/TRBV6-3	TRBJ1-5
TGTGCCAGCACCCCGGGACAGCCCTATCAGCCCCAGCATTTT	CASTPGQPYQPQHF	-	TRBD1	TRBV6-5	TRBJ1-5
TGTGCCAGCAGCTTAAGACAGGGGAACAATTCACCCCTCCACTTT	CASSLRQGNNSPLHF	-	TRBD1	TRBV5-4	TRBJ1-6
TGTGCCAGCAGCGCGACAGGGCAGTCAGACTATGGCTACACCTTC	CASSATGQSDYGYTF	once	TRBD1	TRBV6-2/TRBV6-3	TRBJ1-2
TGTGCCACCAGTGATTCGGGACAGGGGGATGAAAAACTGTTTTTT	CATSDSGQGDEKLFF	-	TRBD1	TRBV24-1	TRBJ1-4
TGCGCCAGCGGCCTTGATGGGACAGGGGATTCACCCCTCCACTTT	CASGLDGTGDSPLHF	-	TRBD1	TRBV5-1	TRBJ1-6
TGTGCCAGCAGCGTTTGGCAGGGGCAGGGGGCAGATACGCAGTATTTT	CASSVWQGQGADTQYF	-	TRBD1	TRBV9	TRBJ2-3
TGCGCCAGCAGCTTGGATCGGGGGACTTTTTACGAGCAGTACTTC	CASSLDRGTFYEQYF	-	-	TRBV5-1	TRBJ2-7
TGTGCCAGCAACCCCGGGACAGGGAGAGAAAAACTGTTTTTT	CASNPGTGREKLFF	-	TRBD1	TRBV28	TRBJ1-4
TGTGCTAGTGGTCCCGACGGGGAGGGCTACACCTTC	CASGPDGEGYTF	-	-	TRBV12-5	TRBJ1-2
TGCAGCGTCACTTCCTTAGCCCTACCCTACGAGCAGTACTTC	CSVTSLALPYEQYF	-	-	TRBV29-1	TRBJ2-7
TGTGCCAGCAGCTTACCTCCCAGGGGGCAGGAGACCCAGTACTTC	CASSLPPRGQETQYF	-	TRBD1	TRBV7-6	TRBJ2-5
TGTGCCACCAGTGACAACACAGTCATCTATGGCTACACCTTC	CATSDNTVIYGYTF	-	-	TRBV24-1	TRBJ1-2
TGTGCCAGCAGCGCCCGGACTAGCGGGGAGAGGTCCCCCTACGAGCAGTACTTC	CASSARTSGERSPYEQYF	-	TRBD2	TRBV11-3	TRBJ2-7
TGTGCCAGCAGGGAGGGGTGGGATCAGCCCCAGCATTTT	CASREGWDQPQHF	-	-	TRBV2	TRBJ1-5
TGTGCCAGCAGCCAGCGCAGGGGGAGAGGGCTCTATGGCTACACCTTC	CASSQRRGRGLYGYTF	-	TRBD1	TRBV3-1/TRBV3-2	TRBJ1-2
TGCGCCAGCAGCCAAGGTTCGACAGGGATTGGTAACATTCAGTACTTC	CASSQGSTGIGNIQYF	few	TRBD1	TRBV4-1	TRBJ2-4
TGTGCCAGCAGGTCACAGGGGGCAGAGACCCAGTACTTC	CASRSQGAETQYF	few	TRBD1	TRBV12-3/TRBV12-4	TRBJ2-5
TGCGCCAGCAGCTTGTATCCAGCGGGAGGTGCGAACACCGGGGAGCTGTTTTTT	CASSLYPAGGANTGELFF	-	TRBD2	TRBV5-1	TRBJ2-2
TGTGCCAGCAGCTTAGGGAATACAGGGGGCGCCGGGGGCTACACCTTC	CASSLGNTGGAGGYTF	-	TRBD1	TRBV7-9	TRBJ1-2
TGTGCCAGTAGTTACGGGACAGGGACGTACGGAGGGGAATATGGCTACACCTTC	CASSYGTGTYGGEYGYTF	-	TRBD1	TRBV19	TRBJ1-2
TGTGCCAGTAGTAGACAGGGGCCAGGGCAGCCCCAGCATTTT	CASSRQGPGQPQHF	-	TRBD1	TRBV19	TRBJ1-5
TGTGCCAGCTCACCGTTAGATATCGGGAACACCGGGGAGCTGTTTTTT	CASSPLDIGNTGELFF	-	-	TRBV18	TRBJ2-2
TGTGCCAGCAGCACAGGGGTGGACTATGGCTACACCTTC	CASSTGVDYGYTF	-	TRBD1	TRBV6-5	TRBJ1-2
TGCGCCAGCAGCTTGGGTCCAGCTGGGGCCAACGTCCTGACTTTC	CASSLGPAGANVLTF	-	-	TRBV5-1	TRBJ2-6
TGTGCCAGCAGCTTCTGGCGACACCCGAACACCGGGGAGCTGTTTTTT	CASSFWRHPNTGELFF	-	-	TRBV7-9	TRBJ2-2
TGTGCCAGCAGCCAAGAGGGAGGGCGATATGGCTACACCTTC	CASSQEGGRYGYTF	-	-	TRBV4-2	TRBJ1-2
TGTGCCAGCAGTCCCGGACAGACTAATCAGCCCCAGCATTTT	CASSPGQTNQPQHF	-	-	TRBV28	TRBJ1-5